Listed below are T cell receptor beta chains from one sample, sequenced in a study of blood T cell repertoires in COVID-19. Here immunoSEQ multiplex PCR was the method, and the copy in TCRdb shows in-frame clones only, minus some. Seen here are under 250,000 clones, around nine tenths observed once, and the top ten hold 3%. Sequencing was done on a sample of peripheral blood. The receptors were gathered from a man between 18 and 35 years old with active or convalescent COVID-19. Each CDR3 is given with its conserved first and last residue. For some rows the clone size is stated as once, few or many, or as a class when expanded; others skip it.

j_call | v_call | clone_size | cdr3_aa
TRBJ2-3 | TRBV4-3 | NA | CASSQGPGLAGGRADTQYF
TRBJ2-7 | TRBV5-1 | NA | CASSSTLTGDEQYF
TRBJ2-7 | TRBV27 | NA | CASSPRQGGSYEQYF
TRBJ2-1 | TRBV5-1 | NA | CATALAGGLVYNEQFF
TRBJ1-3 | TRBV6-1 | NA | CASSEGAAGNTIYF
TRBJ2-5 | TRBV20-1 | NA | CSASLAGQETQYF
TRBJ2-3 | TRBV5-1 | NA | CASSLRGVATDTQYF
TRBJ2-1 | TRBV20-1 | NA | CSASISSYNEQFF
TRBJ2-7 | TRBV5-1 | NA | CASSLAGTQVYEQYF
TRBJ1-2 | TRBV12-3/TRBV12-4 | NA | CASSLRDRAGYTF
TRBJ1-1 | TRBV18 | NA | CASSPGRYPNTEAFF
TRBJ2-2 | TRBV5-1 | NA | CASTLTANTGELFF
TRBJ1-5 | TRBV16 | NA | CASSLRTGTGIISNQPQHF
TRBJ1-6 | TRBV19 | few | CASTARAGSGSPLHF
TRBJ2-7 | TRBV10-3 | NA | CAISERDRGYEQYF
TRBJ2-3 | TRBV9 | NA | CASSVASGRKDTQYF
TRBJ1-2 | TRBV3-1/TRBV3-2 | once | CASSQEGLANYGYTF
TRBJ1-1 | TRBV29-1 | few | CSAVNTEAFF
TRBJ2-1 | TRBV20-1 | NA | CSASQGAYNEQFF
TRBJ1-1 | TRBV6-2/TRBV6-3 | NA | CASSYSTVQLAFF
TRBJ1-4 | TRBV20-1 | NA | CSARIIEKLFF
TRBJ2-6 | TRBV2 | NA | CASSELGDGNSGANVLTF
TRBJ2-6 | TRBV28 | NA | CASSFYRASGANVLTF
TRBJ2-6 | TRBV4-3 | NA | CASSQNWDSRSGANVLTF
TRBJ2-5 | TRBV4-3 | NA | CASSLTSDGKTQYF
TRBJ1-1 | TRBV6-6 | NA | CASSLTGRAFF
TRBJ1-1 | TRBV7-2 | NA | CASSLDRGTEAFF
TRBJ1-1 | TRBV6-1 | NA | CASSDGGNTEAFF
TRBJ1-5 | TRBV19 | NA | CASSLQGGNQPQHF
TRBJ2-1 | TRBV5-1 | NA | CASSLTGDSYNEQFF
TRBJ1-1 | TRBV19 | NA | CASSSQSRGAFF
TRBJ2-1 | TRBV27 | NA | CASSLPGTSGGFREQFF